The rows below give T cell receptor beta chains drawn from one sample of a study of T cell responses to AZD1222 COVID-19 vaccine. Produced via immunoSEQ multiplex PCR; TCRdb's table is partial and in-frame only. The table has approximately 140,000 clones, just over 90% seen once. The sequences come from peripheral blood, collected on day 0 of AZD1222 vaccination. The receptors originated from an adult in good health. Each CDR3 is given with its conserved first and last residue. D genes are given only for firm matches. Size is stated for part of the rows, as once, few or many counts, or as a class when the clone is expanded.

cdr3_aa: CSVEWGHLHNEQFF
d_call: NA
v_call: TRBV29-1
j_call: TRBJ2-1
clone_size: NA

cdr3_aa: CASSMAGGPSEQFF
d_call: TRBD2
v_call: TRBV19
j_call: TRBJ2-1
clone_size: NA

cdr3_aa: CASSPRTSGTGELFF
d_call: TRBD2
v_call: TRBV3-1/TRBV3-2
j_call: TRBJ2-2
clone_size: NA

cdr3_aa: CASSRRLAGAGADTQYF
d_call: TRBD2
v_call: TRBV3-1/TRBV3-2
j_call: TRBJ2-3
clone_size: NA

cdr3_aa: CASSLRTARIQKAIPENTIYF
d_call: NA
v_call: TRBV4-1
j_call: TRBJ1-3
clone_size: NA

cdr3_aa: CASSRGEYSNQPQHF
d_call: NA
v_call: TRBV19
j_call: TRBJ1-5
clone_size: NA

cdr3_aa: CASSLRGVREKLFF
d_call: NA
v_call: TRBV11-2
j_call: TRBJ1-4
clone_size: NA

cdr3_aa: CASSYGTGLRGNTEAFF
d_call: TRBD1
v_call: TRBV4-1
j_call: TRBJ1-1
clone_size: once

cdr3_aa: CASSFRDGADTQYF
d_call: NA
v_call: TRBV11-2
j_call: TRBJ2-3
clone_size: NA

cdr3_aa: CASSSGTSNEKLFF
d_call: NA
v_call: TRBV2
j_call: TRBJ1-4
clone_size: NA

cdr3_aa: CASSQGLARNEQFF
d_call: NA
v_call: TRBV3-1/TRBV3-2
j_call: TRBJ2-1
clone_size: NA

cdr3_aa: CASSYFSAGQPQHF
d_call: NA
v_call: TRBV6-5
j_call: TRBJ1-5
clone_size: once

cdr3_aa: CASSWGAGNSPLHF
d_call: NA
v_call: TRBV6-2/TRBV6-3
j_call: TRBJ1-6
clone_size: NA

cdr3_aa: CASSPDRGLDTEAFF
d_call: TRBD1
v_call: TRBV5-6
j_call: TRBJ1-1
clone_size: NA

cdr3_aa: CASSTPGGRAWEQYF
d_call: TRBD2
v_call: TRBV11-2
j_call: TRBJ2-7
clone_size: NA

cdr3_aa: CASSLGEARRFHREKLFF
d_call: NA
v_call: TRBV7-2
j_call: TRBJ1-4
clone_size: NA

cdr3_aa: CASSRRTVRALYSNQPQHF
d_call: NA
v_call: TRBV6-6
j_call: TRBJ1-5
clone_size: NA

cdr3_aa: CASSLEVWYSYGYTF
d_call: NA
v_call: TRBV5-5
j_call: TRBJ1-2
clone_size: NA

cdr3_aa: CASSQAIRPTNQYEQYF
d_call: NA
v_call: TRBV3-1/TRBV3-2
j_call: TRBJ2-7
clone_size: NA

cdr3_aa: CASSRGPEEQYF
d_call: NA
v_call: TRBV27
j_call: TRBJ2-7
clone_size: NA

cdr3_aa: CASSQSRLAGSYNEQFF
d_call: TRBD2
v_call: TRBV5-1
j_call: TRBJ2-1
clone_size: NA

cdr3_aa: CASSLGGGTAHGYTF
d_call: TRBD1
v_call: TRBV5-1
j_call: TRBJ1-2
clone_size: NA

cdr3_aa: CASSIHRESGANVLTF
d_call: NA
v_call: TRBV9
j_call: TRBJ2-6
clone_size: NA

cdr3_aa: CASSFGSGVETQYF
d_call: NA
v_call: TRBV6-2/TRBV6-3
j_call: TRBJ2-5
clone_size: NA

cdr3_aa: CASSYPDDTIYF
d_call: NA
v_call: TRBV6-5
j_call: TRBJ1-3
clone_size: NA

cdr3_aa: CATSSLGVSDTQYF
d_call: NA
v_call: TRBV15
j_call: TRBJ2-3
clone_size: NA

cdr3_aa: CASSPVGGEHQPQHF
d_call: NA
v_call: TRBV27
j_call: TRBJ1-5
clone_size: few

cdr3_aa: CSVRQGSNQPQHF
d_call: TRBD1
v_call: TRBV29-1
j_call: TRBJ1-5
clone_size: NA

cdr3_aa: CASSPTGGIGQNNEQFF
d_call: TRBD1
v_call: TRBV7-3
j_call: TRBJ2-1
clone_size: once

cdr3_aa: CASSPRVWDSPLHF
d_call: NA
v_call: TRBV7-2
j_call: TRBJ1-6
clone_size: NA

cdr3_aa: CASGTGHIYGYTF
d_call: NA
v_call: TRBV12-5
j_call: TRBJ1-2
clone_size: NA

cdr3_aa: CASSLGGHQPQHF
d_call: NA
v_call: TRBV11-2
j_call: TRBJ1-5
clone_size: once

cdr3_aa: CASSQGSRLNSNQPQHF
d_call: NA
v_call: TRBV4-1
j_call: TRBJ1-5
clone_size: NA

cdr3_aa: CASSETGTNYGYTF
d_call: NA
v_call: TRBV10-1
j_call: TRBJ1-2
clone_size: NA

cdr3_aa: CASSDNRVTGQPQHF
d_call: NA
v_call: TRBV2
j_call: TRBJ1-5
clone_size: NA

cdr3_aa: CASSESLDRRLIQYF
d_call: NA
v_call: TRBV2
j_call: TRBJ2-4
clone_size: NA

cdr3_aa: CASSFTGTRSTDTQYF
d_call: TRBD2
v_call: TRBV7-6
j_call: TRBJ2-3
clone_size: once

cdr3_aa: CASSMGINYGYTF
d_call: NA
v_call: TRBV2
j_call: TRBJ1-2
clone_size: once

cdr3_aa: CASTSVGGRSSYNEQFF
d_call: NA
v_call: TRBV7-2
j_call: TRBJ2-1
clone_size: NA

cdr3_aa: CASSFTGDYGYTF
d_call: NA
v_call: TRBV7-9
j_call: TRBJ1-2
clone_size: NA

cdr3_aa: CASSPRDRGLETQYF
d_call: TRBD1
v_call: TRBV19
j_call: TRBJ2-5
clone_size: NA

cdr3_aa: CASKDRGGNYGYTF
d_call: TRBD1
v_call: TRBV6-5
j_call: TRBJ1-2
clone_size: NA

cdr3_aa: CASSYDWGAEAFF
d_call: NA
v_call: TRBV2
j_call: TRBJ1-1
clone_size: NA

cdr3_aa: CASSLIGNNGYTF
d_call: NA
v_call: TRBV5-4
j_call: TRBJ1-2
clone_size: NA

cdr3_aa: CASSPERFYGYTF
d_call: NA
v_call: TRBV5-8
j_call: TRBJ1-2
clone_size: NA

cdr3_aa: CASSQVEGWDQPQHF
d_call: NA
v_call: TRBV4-3
j_call: TRBJ1-5
clone_size: few

cdr3_aa: CASSQDRTAAVIGYTF
d_call: NA
v_call: TRBV14
j_call: TRBJ1-2
clone_size: NA

cdr3_aa: CASSHPTSGSREQYF
d_call: TRBD2
v_call: TRBV9
j_call: TRBJ2-7
clone_size: NA

cdr3_aa: CATSRDPLTSGRDYEQYF
d_call: TRBD2
v_call: TRBV15
j_call: TRBJ2-7
clone_size: NA

cdr3_aa: CASSLPGLSSYEQYF
d_call: NA
v_call: TRBV7-3
j_call: TRBJ2-7
clone_size: NA

cdr3_aa: CASSRDRTAYEQYF
d_call: NA
v_call: TRBV3-1/TRBV3-2
j_call: TRBJ2-7
clone_size: NA

cdr3_aa: CASSQLGPEQYF
d_call: NA
v_call: TRBV3-1/TRBV3-2
j_call: TRBJ2-7
clone_size: NA

cdr3_aa: CASSLVSLAGGSWPSSSTDTQYF
d_call: TRBD2
v_call: TRBV7-4
j_call: TRBJ2-3
clone_size: NA